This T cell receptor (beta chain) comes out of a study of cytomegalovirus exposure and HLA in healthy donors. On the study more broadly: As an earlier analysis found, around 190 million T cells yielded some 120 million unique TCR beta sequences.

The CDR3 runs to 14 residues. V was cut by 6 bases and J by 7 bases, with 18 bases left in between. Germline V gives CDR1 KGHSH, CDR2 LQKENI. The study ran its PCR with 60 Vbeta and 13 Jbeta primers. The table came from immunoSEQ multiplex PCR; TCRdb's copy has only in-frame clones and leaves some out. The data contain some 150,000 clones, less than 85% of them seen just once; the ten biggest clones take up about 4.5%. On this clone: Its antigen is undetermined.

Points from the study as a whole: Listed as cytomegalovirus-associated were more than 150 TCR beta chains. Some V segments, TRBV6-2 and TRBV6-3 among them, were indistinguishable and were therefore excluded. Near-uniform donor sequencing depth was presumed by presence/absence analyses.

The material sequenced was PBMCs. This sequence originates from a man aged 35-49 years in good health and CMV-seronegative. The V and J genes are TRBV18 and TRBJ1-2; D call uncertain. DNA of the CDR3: TGTGCCAGCTCCCCCACCGCGACATTGGGTGGCTACACCTTC. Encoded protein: CASSPTATLGGYTF.